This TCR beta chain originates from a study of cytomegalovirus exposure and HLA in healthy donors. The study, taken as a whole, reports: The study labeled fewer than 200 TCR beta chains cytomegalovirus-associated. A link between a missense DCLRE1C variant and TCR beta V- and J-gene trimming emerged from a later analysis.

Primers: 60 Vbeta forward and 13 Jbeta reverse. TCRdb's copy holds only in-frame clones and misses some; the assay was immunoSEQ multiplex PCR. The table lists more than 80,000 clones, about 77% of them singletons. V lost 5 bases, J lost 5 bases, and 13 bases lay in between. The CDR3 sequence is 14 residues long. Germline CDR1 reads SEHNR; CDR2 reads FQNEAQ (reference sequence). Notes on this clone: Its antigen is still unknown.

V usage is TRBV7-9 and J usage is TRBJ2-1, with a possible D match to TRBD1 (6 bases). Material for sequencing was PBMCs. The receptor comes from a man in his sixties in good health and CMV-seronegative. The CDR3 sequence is CASSAPGHNNEQFF. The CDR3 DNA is TGTGCCAGCAGCGCACCGGGACACAACAATGAGCAGTTCTTC.